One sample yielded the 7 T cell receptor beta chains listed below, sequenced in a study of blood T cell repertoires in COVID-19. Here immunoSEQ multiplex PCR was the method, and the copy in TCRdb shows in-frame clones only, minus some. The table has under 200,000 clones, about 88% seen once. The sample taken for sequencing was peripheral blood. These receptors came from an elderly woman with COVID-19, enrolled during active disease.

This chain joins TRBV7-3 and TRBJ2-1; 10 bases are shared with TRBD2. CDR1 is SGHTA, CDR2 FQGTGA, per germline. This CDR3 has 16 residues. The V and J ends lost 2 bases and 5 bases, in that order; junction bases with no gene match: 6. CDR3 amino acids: CASSLAGLANHNEQFF. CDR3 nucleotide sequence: TGTGCCAGCAGCTTAGCGGGACTAGCGAACCACAATGAGCAGTTCTTC.

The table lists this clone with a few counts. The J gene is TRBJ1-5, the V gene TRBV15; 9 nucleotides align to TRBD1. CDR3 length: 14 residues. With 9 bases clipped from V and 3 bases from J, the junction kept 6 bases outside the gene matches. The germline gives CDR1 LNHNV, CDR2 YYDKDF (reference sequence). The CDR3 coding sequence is TGTGCCACAGCCCGGGACAGGGACAATCAGCCCCAGCATTTT. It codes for CATARDRDNQPQHF.

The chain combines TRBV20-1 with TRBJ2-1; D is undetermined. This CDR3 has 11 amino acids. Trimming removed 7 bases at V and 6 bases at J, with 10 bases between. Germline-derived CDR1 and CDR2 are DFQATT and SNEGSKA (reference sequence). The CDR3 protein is CSVERGNEQFF. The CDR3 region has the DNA TGCAGTGTCGAGCGAGGCAATGAGCAGTTCTTC.

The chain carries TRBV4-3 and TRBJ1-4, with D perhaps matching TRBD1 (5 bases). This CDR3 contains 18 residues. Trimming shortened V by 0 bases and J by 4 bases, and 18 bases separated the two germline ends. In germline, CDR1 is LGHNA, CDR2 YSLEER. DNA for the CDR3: TGCGCCAGCAGCCAAGATCTGAGTACAGGACGGCTTAATGAAAAACTGTTTTTT. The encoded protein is CASSQDLSTGRLNEKLFF.

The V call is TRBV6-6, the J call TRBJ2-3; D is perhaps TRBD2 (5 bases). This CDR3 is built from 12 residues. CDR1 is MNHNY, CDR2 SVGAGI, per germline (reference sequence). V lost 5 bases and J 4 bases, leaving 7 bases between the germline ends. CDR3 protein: CASSPLADTQYF. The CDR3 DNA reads TGTGCCAGCAGTCCACTAGCAGATACGCAGTATTTT.

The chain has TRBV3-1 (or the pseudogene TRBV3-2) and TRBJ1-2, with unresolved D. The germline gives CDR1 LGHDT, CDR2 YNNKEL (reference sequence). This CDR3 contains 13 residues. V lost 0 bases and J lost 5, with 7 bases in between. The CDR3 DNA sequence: TGTGCCAGCAGCCAAGAGTCTTCTTATGGCTACACCTTC. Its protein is CASSQESSYGYTF.

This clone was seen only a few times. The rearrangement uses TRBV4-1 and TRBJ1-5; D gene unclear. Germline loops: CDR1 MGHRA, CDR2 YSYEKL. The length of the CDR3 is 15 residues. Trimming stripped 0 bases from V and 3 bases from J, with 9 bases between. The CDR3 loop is CASSQDGGLNQPQHF. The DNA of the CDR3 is TGCGCCAGCAGCCAAGACGGAGGCCTCAATCAGCCCCAGCATTTT.